Below are 25 T cell receptor beta chains sequenced from a single sample in a study of graft-versus-host responses after intestinal transplantation (dated by TCRdb to the early 2020s). The receptor library was made with the immunoSEQ multiplex PCR assay. Held by TCRdb, this immuneACCESS table contains in-frame sequences only and omits some clones. Under half of the omission traces to an unresolved V gene where checked; the cause of the rest is unknown. Within this sample are approximately 50,000 clones, with 70% to 90% of them counted one time only. Less than 2% of the sample lies in the top ten. Source: PBMCs, taken 26 days after transplant. The source is a human patient who received an intestinal transplant, so some T cells may come from the graft donor.

The chain recombines TRBV6-1 with TRBJ2-6, with no clear D. There are 18 residues in the CDR3. Germline CDR1 MNHNS, CDR2 SASEGT. V was trimmed by 1 base and J by 1 base, leaving 14 bases between them. CDR3 DNA: TGTGCCAGCAGTGAAGGTCACGGTCTACGGTCTGGGGCCAACGTCCTGACTTTC. This gives the protein CASSEGHGLRSGANVLTF.

The V and J genes are TRBV2 and TRBJ2-7, with no clear D. V was shortened by 2 bases and J by 7 bases, with 15 bases between the two germline ends. The germline V gene encodes CDR1 SNHLY and CDR2 FYNNEI. The CDR3 runs 14 residues. CDR3 loop: CASSESSQASEQYV. CDR3 nucleotides: TGTGCCAGCAGTGAATCCTCCCAGGCGAGTGAGCAGTACGTC.

This clone has more than one count but fewer than ten. The chain couples TRBV6-1 to TRBJ2-1; D unresolved. Trimming pared 6 bases from V and 9 bases from J, leaving 9 bases between. The CDR3 consists of 11 residues. CDR1 is MNHNS, CDR2 SASEGT, per germline. The CDR3 reads CASREYLEQFF. The CDR3 DNA follows: TGTGCCAGCAGAGAGTATCTTGAGCAGTTCTTC.

The CDR3 here is CASSRGTHDEQYF. The CDR3, as DNA: TGTGCCAGCTCAAGGGGGACCCACGACGAGCAGTACTTC. The chain recombines TRBV18 with TRBJ2-7; maybe TRBD1 (6 bases). V lost 5 bases, J lost 5 bases, and 13 bases lay in between. The germline V gene encodes CDR1 KGHSH and CDR2 LQKENI. The CDR3 is 13 residues long.

This chain uses TRBV7-8 with TRBJ1-1; possible D gene TRBD1, 5 bases. The V and J ends lost 1 base and 0 bases respectively, with 15 bases between them. This CDR3 contains 17 residues. CDR1 SGHVS and CDR2 FQNEAQ come from the germline V gene. CDR3 DNA: TGTGCCAGCAGCTTAGAGTCCTCAGGGTGGATGAACACTGAAGCTTTCTTT. Its translation: CASSLESSGWMNTEAFF.

This chain uses TRBV28 with TRBJ2-2; D is possibly TRBD2 (6 bases). V lost 3 bases, J lost 2 bases, and 10 bases lay in between. The germline V gene has CDR1 MDHEN and CDR2 SYDVKM. CDR3 length: 15 residues. The CDR3 bases are TGTGCCAGCAGTTTTGCGGGGATAAACACCGGGGAGCTGTTTTTT. This translates into CASSFAGINTGELFF.

The gene calls are TRBV6-5 and TRBJ2-5, with a possible D match to TRBD2 (6 bases). This CDR3 region has 15 residues. CDR1 MNHEY and CDR2 SVGAGI come from the germline V gene. Trimming removed 7 bases at V and 0 bases at J, with 15 bases between. In nucleotides, the CDR3 is TGTGCCAGCACGAACACCGGAGGGAACCAAGAGACCCAGTACTTC. Protein product: CASTNTGGNQETQYF.

This clone is termed medium-sized (0.01 to 0.1%). V usage is TRBV6-5 and J usage is TRBJ2-5; D may be TRBD1 (6 bases). The germline V gene encodes CDR1 MNHEY and CDR2 SVGAGI. The CDR3 sequence is 15 residues long. Trimming cost V 0 bases and J 1 base, with 9 bases left between them. The CDR3 spells CASSYSRQVQETQYF. In nucleotides, the CDR3 is TGTGCCAGCAGTTACTCTAGACAGGTCCAAGAGACCCAGTACTTC.

The chain links TRBV7-8 to TRBJ2-5; 9 positions agree with TRBD2. CDR1 and CDR2 from the germline V gene are SGHVS and FQNEAQ. J lost 5 bases, V lost 0 bases, and 4 bases had no gene match. The CDR3 has 15 amino acids. CDR3 nucleotides: TGTGCCAGCAGCTTAGCGGGACTAGCTTACGAGACCCAGTACTTC. Translated: CASSLAGLAYETQYF. Filled out from reference TRBV7-8 and TRBJ2-5, the complete variable domain reads GAGVSQSPRYKVAKRGQDVALRCDPISGHVSLFWYQQALGQGPEFLTYFQNEAQLDKSGLPSDRFFAERPEGSVSTLKIQRTQQEDSAVYLCASSLAGLAYETQYFGPGTRLLVL.

The gene calls are TRBV11-2 and TRBJ1-2; 7 bases align to TRBD1. CDR1 is SGHAT and CDR2 is FQNNGV in the germline V gene. The trim removed 5 bases at V and 8 bases at J, leaving 11 bases unmatched. This CDR3 region has 14 residues. The DNA for the CDR3 is TGTGCCAGCAGCAGGGACAGCAAAGGGTCCGGCTACACCTTC. Its translation is CASSRDSKGSGYTF.

This rearrangement joins TRBV5-1 to TRBJ2-5; 7 positions agree with TRBD1. With 4 bases clipped from V and 5 bases from J, the junction kept 8 bases outside the gene matches. The CDR3 is 14 amino acids. Germline loops: CDR1 SGHRS, CDR2 YFSETQ. Here the CDR3 reads CASSPFQTGETQYF. CDR3 nucleotide sequence: TGCGCCAGCAGCCCATTCCAGACAGGGGAGACCCAGTACTTC.

This chain uses TRBV7-9 with TRBJ2-7; TRBD2 matches at 9 bases. Germline loops: CDR1 SEHNR, CDR2 FQNEAQ (reference sequence). This CDR3 region has 13 residues. With V trimmed by 3 bases and J by 4 bases, 1 base remained unmatched. Here the CDR3 reads CASSLAGGYEQYF. The DNA of the CDR3 is TGTGCCAGCAGCTTGGCGGGAGGGTACGAGCAGTACTTC.

The chain employs TRBV29-1 and TRBJ2-1; tentative D call: TRBD1 (6 bases). The germline V gene has CDR1 SQVTM and CDR2 ANQGSEA. The length of the CDR3 is 14 residues. Between the trimmed V and J ends, which lost 3 bases and 2 bases, there was a span of 11 bases. The CDR3 is CSVDRGLPYNEQFF. DNA for the CDR3: TGCAGCGTTGACAGGGGTCTACCCTACAATGAGCAGTTCTTC.

The gene calls are TRBV5-4 and TRBJ2-1; 8 bases map to TRBD2. CDR1 is SGHNT, CDR2 YYREEE, per germline (reference sequence). The junction had 9 bases not matched to a gene; V was cut back by 2 bases and J by 8 bases. The CDR3 runs 15 residues. The CDR3 sequence is CASSLAREGLYEQFF. CDR3 coding DNA: TGTGCCAGCAGCTTAGCACGGGAGGGCCTCTATGAGCAGTTCTTC.

The chain joins TRBV27 to TRBJ1-2; unclear D gene. Per germline, CDR1 MNHEY and CDR2 SMNVEV (reference sequence). The CDR3 spans 14 residues. Trimming stripped 2 bases from V and 4 bases from J, with 11 bases between. This chain's CDR3 is CASSLGGAGYGYTF. The DNA for the CDR3 is TGTGCCAGCAGTTTAGGTGGAGCGGGCTATGGCTACACCTTC.

V and J are TRBV9 and TRBJ2-7; D may be TRBD1 (5 bases). With 0 bases removed from V and 5 bases from J, the gap between germline ends came to 9 bases. The CDR3 runs to 13 residues. Per the germline V gene, CDR1 is SGDLS and CDR2 is YYNGEE. The CDR3 coding sequence is TGTGCCAGCAGCGTAGAGGACATAAACGAGCAGTACTTC. It translates to CASSVEDINEQYF.

To note about this clone: At one end the junction does not follow the germline gene, possibly because of a read error. V is TRBV7-7 and J is TRBJ2-5, with 9 positions matching TRBD2. Germline V gene sequence: CDR1 SSHAT, CDR2 FNYEAQ (reference sequence). The CDR3 loop spans 16 amino acids. CDR3 amino acids: CASSLMAGGPPETQYF. Written as DNA, the CDR3 is TGTGCTAGCAGCTTAATGGCGGGGGGGCCTCCAGAGACCCAGTACTTC.

This clone showed up just once. The chain carries TRBV27 and TRBJ1-4; D remains unclear. The germline V gene encodes CDR1 MNHEY and CDR2 SMNVEV (reference sequence). The CDR3 has 14 residues. V lost 6 bases, J lost 8 bases, and 16 bases lay in between. CDR3 in amino acids: CASSLTGEGEKLFF. The CDR3 DNA is TGTGCCAGCAGCCTAACTGGGGAGGGAGAAAAACTGTTTTTT.

V gene TRBV2 combines with J gene TRBJ2-7; possible D gene TRBD2, 6 bases. The CDR3 is made up of 15 amino acids. Germline loops: CDR1 SNHLY, CDR2 FYNNEI. Deletions cut 2 bases from V and 0 bases from J, with 11 bases between. CDR3 sequence (DNA): TGTGCCAGCAGTGAACGCAGCGGGCCCTCCTACGAGCAGTACTTC. It encodes CASSERSGPSYEQYF.

The rearrangement links TRBV6-1 to TRBJ2-3; 11 nucleotides line up with TRBD2. Trimming at V came to 5 bases and at J to 2 bases, leaving 3 bases not matched to a gene. This CDR3 comprises 15 residues. Germline-derived CDR1 and CDR2 are MNHNS and SASEGT. CDR3 sequence: CASSLAGGSTDTQYF. As DNA, the CDR3 is TGTGCCAGCAGTCTAGCGGGGGGATCCACAGATACGCAGTATTTT.

This chain joins TRBV28 and TRBJ1-4; 9 bases fit TRBD1. J gave up 8 bases and V 6 bases, and 19 bases lay outside the gene matches. This CDR3 spans 18 amino acids. CDR1 and CDR2 from the germline V gene are MDHEN and SYDVKM. CDR3 bases: TGTGCCAGCAGGCCCGACAGGGGGGCGCGGTGGTCCCGAGAAAAACTGTTTTTT. Its protein is CASRPDRGARWSREKLFF.

The gene calls are TRBV6-1 and TRBJ2-7; a possible D gene is TRBD1 (6 bases). The CDR3 is 14 amino acids. Per germline, CDR1 MNHNS and CDR2 SASEGT. The V gene lost 5 bases and the J gene lost 0 bases, with 11 bases spanning the gap. CDR3 sequence: CASSPRDTSYEQYV. CDR3 nucleotides: TGTGCCAGCAGTCCCCGGGACACCTCCTACGAGCAGTACGTC.

V gene TRBV6-6 combines with J gene TRBJ1-4, with D unclear. The germline V and J ends were trimmed by 1 base and 0 bases, with 6 bases remaining between them. This CDR3 contains 15 residues. CDR1 MNHNY and CDR2 SVGAGI come from the germline V gene (reference sequence). CDR3: CASSYLQTTNEKLFF. CDR3 nucleotide sequence: TGTGCCAGCAGTTACTTACAGACAACTAATGAAAAACTGTTTTTT.

This rearrangement joins TRBV6-5 to TRBJ1-2; 7 bases align to TRBD1. V was pared by 2 bases and J by 4 bases, with 4 bases of the junction left unmatched. CDR1 is MNHEY, CDR2 SVGAGI, per germline. The CDR3 is 14 residues long. The CDR3 DNA reads TGTGCCAGCAGTTACGGGACAGAAACCTATGGCTACACCTTC. This translates into CASSYGTETYGYTF.

This chain joins TRBV30 and TRBJ1-1; maybe TRBD1 (5 bases). This CDR3 is 14 amino acids long. The V gene lost 0 bases and the J gene lost 5 bases, with 13 bases spanning the gap. CDR1 GTSNPN and CDR2 SVGIG come from the germline V gene (reference sequence). DNA of the CDR3: TGTGCCTGGAGTGTGGAAGGGGCCGGAACTGAAGCTTTCTTT. It yields the protein CAWSVEGAGTEAFF.